The entry below describes one TCR beta chain. What it binds is unknown. This specimen comes from a study of T cells in Graves' hyperthyroidism and ophthalmopathy. Study findings and constraints: Progression to ophthalmopathy was predicted a median of 6.5 months early. Blood shared most expanded thyroid clonotypes above 0.001.

Patients between 18 and 65 years old had hyperthyroidism, newly diagnosed and lasting under 2 months. RNA transcripts yielded amplified TCR beta CDR3 regions. HTBI primers were employed in a first-round RT-PCR of the TCR CDR3. A single record per CDR3 protein comes from TCRdb applying MiXCR to the multiplex PCR reads. This table has hundreds of thousands of distinct CDR3 sequences, under 60% appearing once. This TCR was recovered from a woman aged 18-29 years with Graves' hyperthyroidism. The material sequenced was peripheral blood or thyroid tissue (not recorded which).

This CDR3 is CASSQRSSYEQYF. CDR3 DNA: TGTGCCAGCAGTCAGAGGAGCTCCTACGAGCAGTACTTC. The chain links TRBV7-2 to TRBJ2-5; D unresolved. The J call may be wrong; the DNA end is better matched by TRBJ2-7. The germline CDR1 and CDR2 sequences are SGHTA and FQGNSA. This CDR3 spans 13 amino acids.